The rows below give T cell receptor beta chains drawn from one sample of a study of immune evolution from preneoplasia to lung adenocarcinoma. Produced via immunoSEQ multiplex PCR; TCRdb's table is partial and in-frame only. The sample consists of roughly 7,500 clones, roughly 70% of them appearing once. Material: FFPE atypical adenomatous hyperplasia tissue from the lung. The origin of the receptors is a donor older than 65 with lung adenocarcinoma. Some clones in this sample may be carry-over from other donors' samples. Both conserved end residues are part of each CDR3. A D gene is named only where the DNA matches it firmly. Not all rows give a size; the values are once, few, many and, for expanded clones, a class.

j_call d_call clone_size v_call cdr3_nt cdr3_aa
TRBJ1-2 . . TRBV20-1 TGCAGTGCGGCAATTTCCTATGGCTACACCTTC CSAAISYGYTF
TRBJ1-1 TRBD1 . TRBV11-2 TGTGCCAGCAGCCCTCGCGGACAGGGCGGGTTTGAAGCTTTCTTT CASSPRGQGGFEAFF
TRBJ2-1 TRBD2 large TRBV6-1 TGTGCCAGCAGGCTTAGCGGGGGGTTCAATGAGCAGTTCTTC CASRLSGGFNEQFF
TRBJ2-1 TRBD2 . TRBV15 TGTGCCACCAGCAGTAGCGGGACCACTTACAATGAGCAGTTCTTC CATSSSGTTYNEQFF
TRBJ1-6 . . TRBV14 TGTGCCAGCAGCCCGCTTATAAGTGACCCCTATAATTCACCCCTCCACTTT CASSPLISDPYNSPLHF
TRBJ1-6 . . TRBV2 TGTGCCAGCAGTGAGAACAGTCTCGGGTCACCCCTCCACTTT CASSENSLGSPLHF
TRBJ1-5 . . TRBV4-1 TGCGCCAGCAGCCAAGAGCAGCAGGATAATCAGCCCCAGCATTTT CASSQEQQDNQPQHF
TRBJ2-7 . . TRBV27 TGTGCCAGCAGTGGACAGTTAAGCTCCTACGAGCAGTACTTC CASSGQLSSYEQYF
TRBJ1-5 . few TRBV6-6 TGTGCCAGCAGTACAGGGACCGGTCAGCCCCAGCATTTT CASSTGTGQPQHF
TRBJ1-5 TRBD1 . TRBV2 TGTGCCAGCCGGGACAGTGTCAATAGCAATCAGCCCCAGCATTTT CASRDSVNSNQPQHF
TRBJ1-5 . few TRBV30 TGTGCCTGGAGCGCGGGACACGGCAATCAGCCCCAGCATTTT CAWSAGHGNQPQHF
TRBJ1-1 . . TRBV6-1 TGTGCCAGCCCTGGTTGGGATAACACTGAAGCTTTCTTT CASPGWDNTEAFF
TRBJ2-3 TRBD1 . TRBV5-6 TGTGCCAGCAGCAGGGACAGGGGAGGGACAGATACGCAGTATTTT CASSRDRGGTDTQYF
TRBJ1-3 . . TRBV28 TGTGCCAGCAGTCCCCTGGTTGGCATCTCTGGAAACACCATATATTTT CASSPLVGISGNTIYF
TRBJ1-1 . . TRBV19 TGTGCCAGTAGTCCCCAGTACGGGACAGAAGCTTTCTTT CASSPQYGTEAFF
TRBJ1-2 . . TRBV6-1 TGTGCCAGCCGCGAGGATGGCTACACCTTC CASREDGYTF
TRBJ2-7 TRBD2 . TRBV30 TGTGCCTGGAGTACTGGACTAGCGCCAAACGGGGAGTACTTC CAWSTGLAPNGEYF
TRBJ2-2 . . TRBV5-1 TGCGCCAGCAGTCGTCCGGATCCGAACACCGGGGAGCTGTTTTTT CASSRPDPNTGELFF
TRBJ1-1 . . TRBV16 TGTGCCAGCAGCCAATTGGGCGGGAACACTGAAGCTTTCTTT CASSQLGGNTEAFF
TRBJ2-7 . . TRBV30 TGTGCCTGGAGTGGAACCTACGAGCAGTACTTC CAWSGTYEQYF
TRBJ1-1 TRBD1 once TRBV10-1 TGCGCCAGCAGTGAGACAGGGGGCACTGAAGCTTTCTTT CASSETGGTEAFF
TRBJ1-4 . . TRBV30 TGTGCCTGGAGTATTCAGGGCCTCGGGGGTGAAAAACTGTTTTTT CAWSIQGLGGEKLFF
TRBJ1-1 . . TRBV30 TGTGCCTGCCGAACCCCATTTGAAGGGGCCTCCACTGAAGCTTTCTTT CACRTPFEGASTEAFF
TRBJ1-1 . . TRBV4-1 TGCGCCAGCAGCCAAGCCTCCTGGGGGACTTTGAACACTGAAGCTTTCTTT CASSQASWGTLNTEAFF
TRBJ1-1 . . TRBV20-1 TGCAGTCCCTTCGACACTGAAGCTTTCTTT CSPFDTEAFF
TRBJ2-1 TRBD2 . TRBV2 TGTGCCAGCAGCGCGACTAGCGGGGAGAATGAGCAGTTCTTC CASSATSGENEQFF
TRBJ2-5 . . TRBV5-1 TGCGCCAGCAGCTTGCTCGCTACGGGAGAGACCCAGTACTTC CASSLLATGETQYF
TRBJ2-5 . . TRBV6-1 TGTGCCAGCGTTGATGTCAGGAGCGAGACCCAGTACTTC CASVDVRSETQYF
TRBJ2-7 TRBD2 . TRBV2 TGTGCCAGCAATGTAGCGGGGGAAGGGGAGCAGTACTTC CASNVAGEGEQYF
TRBJ2-5 TRBD2 . TRBV5-1 TGCGCCAGCAGCCCTGCGGTAGCGGGAGAGGGGGAGACCCAGTACTTC CASSPAVAGEGETQYF
TRBJ2-5 . . TRBV30 TGTGCCTGGAGTGCCACAACCCGCGGGCAACAGTACTTC CAWSATTRGQQYF
TRBJ2-3 . few TRBV9 TGTGCCAGCAGCGTAGCGAGTACTAGCACAGATACGCAGTATTTT CASSVASTSTDTQYF
TRBJ2-1 TRBD1 . TRBV2 TGTGCCAGCGGGGACAGTTACAATGAGCAGTTCTTC CASGDSYNEQFF
TRBJ2-1 . once TRBV25-1 TGTGCCAGCATCGGGTACAATGAGCAGTTCTTC CASIGYNEQFF
TRBJ1-6 TRBD1 . TRBV6-5 TGTGCCAGCAGTTACAAGGCCGGGACAGAAAATTCACCCCTCCACTTT CASSYKAGTENSPLHF
TRBJ2-1 TRBD2 few TRBV7-2 TGTGCCAGCAGCTTAGGTGGGACTAGCGGGGTCGAGCAGTTCTTC CASSLGGTSGVEQFF
TRBJ2-7 TRBD2 . TRBV5-5 TGTGCCAGCAGCCCTAGCGGGAACTTGCTCTCCTACGAGCAGTACTTC CASSPSGNLLSYEQYF
TRBJ2-7 . . TRBV6-5 TGTGCCAGCAGTTTGACTACAACATCCTACGAGCAGTACTTC CASSLTTTSYEQYF
TRBJ2-4 . . TRBV13 TGTGCCAGCAGCGCACAGCGGGACATAGCCAAAAACATTCAGTACTTC CASSAQRDIAKNIQYF
TRBJ2-5 . . TRBV5-8 TGTGCCAGCAGCGCTTGGGAACGCCGGGGAGAGACCCAGTACTTC CASSAWERRGETQYF
TRBJ2-1 TRBD1 . TRBV29-1 TGCAGCGCACTACTACGGGACAGGGGGGCCAATGAGCAGTTCTTC CSALLRDRGANEQFF